This T cell receptor (beta chain) was sequenced during a study of blood T cell repertoires in COVID-19. Study in general: Sample material is recorded as cDNA or gDNA derived from T cells, B-cell-depleted T cells, or PBMCs.

Original analysis: For nucleated cells, counts were estimated from reference gene primer amplification. Sequenced by immunoSEQ multiplex PCR; TCRdb stores in-frame clones only, minus some. D and trimming come from the DNA, and the V and J calls and clone size come from that table. The repertoire holds 150,000 to 200,000 clones, with just under 85% as singletons. Looked up from germline, CDR1 is MRHNA and CDR2 is SNTAGT. Losses at the gene ends were 3 bases for V and 13 bases for J; bases not matched to a gene: 10. The CDR3 spans 14 residues. Sample: peripheral blood. This sequence originates from a woman of 80 years or more with acute or convalescent COVID-19. The chain combines TRBV6-4 with TRBJ2-4, with 9 bases fitting TRBD1. CDR3 residues: CASSEEGQGQMQYF. CDR3 nucleotides: TGTGCCAGCAGTGAAGAGGGACAGGGACAGATGCAGTACTTC.